These 30 T cell receptor beta chains were all obtained from the same sample, sequenced in a study of blood T cells in healthy people across ages. A second PCR, run for about 7 to 11 cycles, used a sample-barcoded 5' primer plus a J-beta primer mix. TCRdb called the 5' RACE reads again in MiXCR, with one record for every CDR3 protein. Of about 780,000 distinct CDR3 sequences in the sample, about 45% are singletons; the top ten hold around a sixth. Sequenced: blood. These receptors were taken from a man older than 75 in good health.

This clonotype was detected a few times. The DNA of the CDR3 is TGTGCCAGCAGCTTAGCGCTCGGATCCCTTGGCGACGAGCAGTACTTC. Translation gives CASSLALGSLGDEQYF. The chain joins TRBV7-2 to TRBJ2-7; the D is unclear. CDR1 is SGHTA, CDR2 FQGNSA, per germline. The CDR3 runs to 16 residues. The V end lost 0 bases, the J end lost 5 bases, and 17 bases lay between the germline ends.

In this sample, this clonotype turned up a few times. This chain uses TRBV20-1 with TRBJ2-5, with D perhaps matching TRBD2 (6 bases). The germline CDR1 and CDR2 sequences are DFQATT and SNEGSKA (reference sequence). V dropped 5 bases and J dropped 5 bases, with 18 bases sitting between them. This CDR3 spans 14 amino acids. The CDR3 spells CSAWNREGRETQYF. For the CDR3, the DNA is TGCAGTGCTTGGAATCGGGAAGGGAGGGAGACCCAGTACTTC.

The table lists this clonotype with many counts. The chain uses TRBV20-1 and TRBJ2-7, with TRBD2 as a possible D gene (6 bases). V was cut by 7 bases and J by 3 bases, with 28 bases left in between. Looked up from germline, CDR1 is DFQATT and CDR2 is SNEGSKA (reference sequence). This CDR3 spans 17 amino acids. The CDR3 is CSVLGGTPDGSGYEQYF. Here the CDR3 DNA reads TGCAGTGTCCTCGGCGGGACCCCCGACGGGAGCGGCTACGAGCAGTACTTC.

The genes are TRBV27 and TRBJ2-3; D gene unclear. The ends were cut back, 8 bases at V and 0 bases at J, with 15 bases in the middle. Per germline, CDR1 MNHEY and CDR2 SMNVEV (reference sequence). CDR3 length equals 15 residues. In nucleotides, the CDR3 is TGTGCCAGCTCCCCGCGCCTACTGAGCACAGATACGCAGTATTTT. Protein sequence: CASSPRLLSTDTQYF.

The chain links TRBV5-1 to TRBJ2-3, with D hard to call. CDR1 and CDR2 (germline): SGHRS, YFSETQ. The CDR3 spans 16 residues. The V gene lost 0 bases and the J gene lost 0 bases, with 11 bases spanning the gap. The CDR3 DNA reads TGCGCCAGCAGCTTGGAAGCACAACCTAGCACAGATACGCAGTATTTT. It is translated as CASSLEAQPSTDTQYF.

This chain uses TRBV7-9 with TRBJ2-6, with D possibly matching TRBD2 (5 bases). There are 18 residues in the CDR3. Germline-derived CDR1 and CDR2 are SEHNR and FQNEAQ (reference sequence). V shed 5 bases and J shed 1 base, with 18 bases lying between them. The CDR3 DNA reads TGTGCCAGCAGCCCACTCCTAGTTCCGGGATCTGGGGCCAACGTCCTGACTTTC. Translating gives CASSPLLVPGSGANVLTF.

The J gene is TRBJ2-3, the V gene TRBV7-2; a possible D gene is TRBD2 (5 bases). The CDR3 runs to 14 residues. V lost 6 bases and J lost 0, with 10 bases in between. Per the germline V gene, CDR1 is SGHTA and CDR2 is FQGNSA. The CDR3 DNA reads TGTGCCAGCAGTCGGGGTTCTAGCACAGATACGCAGTATTTT. Translating it yields CASSRGSSTDTQYF.

This clonotype has at least ten counts. V usage is TRBV7-2 and J usage is TRBJ2-1; D is uncertain. Germline CDR1 SGHTA, CDR2 FQGNSA. Trimming removed 2 bases from V and 4 bases from J, with 6 bases in between. CDR3 length: 13 amino acids. CDR3 nucleotide sequence: TGTGCCAGCAGCTTAACGGCTTACAATGAGCAGTTCTTC. Translating gives CASSLTAYNEQFF.

This clonotype was observed a handful of times. V gene TRBV27 combines with J gene TRBJ2-5; 8 bases match TRBD2. TRBJ2-7 matches the DNA end more closely, so the J call is doubtful. Germline V gene data show CDR1 as MNHEY and CDR2 as SMNVEV (reference sequence). The CDR3 is made up of 14 amino acids. The CDR3: CASSRTSPFYEQYF. CDR3 bases: TGTGCCAGCAGTAGGACTAGCCCATTCTACGAGCAGTACTTC.

This clonotype was counted only a few times. V is TRBV28 and J is TRBJ1-4, with a tentative D call TRBD1 (5 bases). CDR1 MDHEN and CDR2 SYDVKM come from the germline V gene. The germline V and J ends were trimmed by 5 bases and 10 bases, with 14 bases remaining between them. This CDR3 has 13 amino acids. The CDR3 nucleotides are TGTGCCAGCAGTGATTCGGACGGGGGAAAACTGTTTTTT. It codes for CASSDSDGGKLFF.

The genes are TRBV7-3 and TRBJ2-2; 10 bases map to TRBD1. Looked up from germline, CDR1 is SGHTA and CDR2 is FQGTGA. Trimming cost V 4 bases and J 7 bases; bases outside gene matches: 3. This CDR3 has 14 amino acids. The chain's CDR3 is CASSSGTGVGELFF. The CDR3 nucleotides read TGTGCCAGCAGCTCCGGGACAGGGGTCGGGGAGCTGTTTTTT.

This clonotype was counted a few times. V usage is TRBV20-1 and J usage is TRBJ2-3; TRBD2 aligns across 12 bases. Germline trimming cut 0 bases from V and 3 bases from J; bases unmatched to any gene: 4. Germline V gene lookup returns CDR1 DFQATT and CDR2 SNEGSKA (reference sequence). The CDR3 covers 16 residues. The CDR3 sequence: CSAREASGRGTDTQYF. The CDR3 DNA reads TGCAGTGCTAGAGAGGCTAGCGGGAGGGGAACAGATACGCAGTATTTT.

The chain couples TRBV28 to TRBJ2-3; D uncertain. The germline V gene has CDR1 MDHEN and CDR2 SYDVKM. There are 16 residues in the CDR3. Deletions cut 1 base from V and 2 bases from J, with 13 bases between. This CDR3 reads CASSLSLVNPTDTQYF. The CDR3 DNA reads as TGTGCCAGCAGTTTATCTCTAGTCAACCCCACAGATACGCAGTATTTT.

The chain is built from TRBV6-4 and TRBJ2-7, with D hard to call. The germline gives CDR1 MRHNA, CDR2 SNTAGT. CDR3 length: 15 residues. V was clipped by 7 bases and J by 4 bases, with 20 bases between them. The DNA for the CDR3 is TGTGCCAGCAATACCTTTGGCGGATTCCCTTACGAGCAGTACTTC. Protein product: CASNTFGGFPYEQYF.

This sequence joins TRBV25-1 and TRBJ2-7; the match to TRBD1 covers 8 bases. CDR3 length equals 13 residues. Germline V gene sequence: CDR1 MGHDK, CDR2 SYGVNS. The V gene end was trimmed by 6 bases and the J gene end by 10 bases; junction bases not matched to a gene: 11. CDR3 loop: CASSGAGTGPQYF. CDR3 bases: TGTGCCAGCAGCGGAGCAGGGACAGGCCCTCAGTACTTC.

Turning to this clonotype: A much more abundant neighbour one base away suggests this may be a read error. The gene calls are TRBV12-3 or TRBV12-4 and TRBJ1-2; D might be TRBD1 (6 bases). This CDR3 is 13 amino acids long. The chain's CDR3 is CTSSREQGRGYTF. In DNA form, the CDR3 reads TGTACCAGCAGCCGGGAACAGGGAAGAGGCTACACCTTC.

The rearrangement uses TRBV2 and TRBJ2-3; D call uncertain. V lost 10 bases and J lost 0, with 14 bases in between. From germline, CDR1 is SNHLY and CDR2 FYNNEI. The CDR3 length is 14 residues. The chain's CDR3 is CATALDGSTDTQYF. CDR3 nucleotide sequence: TGTGCCACCGCTCTGGACGGGAGCACAGATACGCAGTATTTT.

The chain combines TRBV7-9 with TRBJ2-3; 8 bases map to TRBD2. The CDR3 is 15 amino acids. Looked up from germline, CDR1 is SEHNR and CDR2 is FQNEAQ (reference sequence). Trimming removed 8 bases from V and 4 bases from J; junction bases left unmatched: 11. In nucleotides, the CDR3 is TGTGCCAGCGGTCGGGTAGCGGGGATCCCAGATACGCAGTATTTT. It is translated as CASGRVAGIPDTQYF.

The J gene is TRBJ2-4, the V gene TRBV20-1; no clear D gene. The DNA end favors TRBJ2-7, so the J call may be wrong. CDR3 length equals 12 residues. Looked up from germline, CDR1 is DFQATT and CDR2 is SNEGSKA (reference sequence). The CDR3 region is CSARRRVHEQYF. The CDR3 region has the DNA TGCAGTGCCCGTCGACGAGTCCACGAGCAGTACTTC.

A single count supports this clonotype. The chain combines TRBV14 with TRBJ1-1; 9 bases agree with TRBD1. V trimming: 3 bases; J trimming: 3 bases; junction bases outside the gene matches: 8. The CDR3 contains 16 residues. Germline assignment: CDR1 SGHDN and CDR2 FVKESK. Written as DNA, the CDR3 is TGTGCCAGCAGCCACCGGACAGGGGTAGGGGACACTGAAGCTTTCTTT. Translation gives CASSHRTGVGDTEAFF.

This chain uses TRBV20-1 with TRBJ2-5; 11 bases line up with TRBD2. CDR3 length equals 20 residues. V dropped 5 bases and J dropped 5; count of bases not matched to a gene: 25. Germline values: CDR1 DFQATT, CDR2 SNEGSKA (reference sequence). The CDR3 region is CSAQTLAGGSWAMGGETQYF. As DNA, the CDR3 is TGCAGTGCTCAGACCCTAGCGGGGGGATCATGGGCGATGGGAGGCGAGACCCAGTACTTC.

This clonotype occurred many times. CDR3 nucleotides: TGTGCCAGCAGTGCGCCGGGACAGGGAGCCTATGGCTACACCTTC. It translates to CASSAPGQGAYGYTF. V usage is TRBV6-1 and J usage is TRBJ1-2, with TRBD1 identical over 9 bases. V was pared by 4 bases and J by 4 bases, with 7 bases of the junction left unmatched. Germline loops: CDR1 MNHNS, CDR2 SASEGT. The CDR3 totals 15 residues.

This clonotype was detected only a few times. This chain connects TRBV20-1 to TRBJ2-5; D is unresolved. The CDR3 length is 12 residues. The ends were cut back, 5 bases at V and 2 bases at J, with 9 bases in the middle. Per the germline V gene, CDR1 is DFQATT and CDR2 is SNEGSKA (reference sequence). CDR3 coding DNA: TGCAGTGCTGCCGGGTCTCAAGAGACCCAGTACTTC. Translation: CSAAGSQETQYF.

The chain uses TRBV11-2 and TRBJ2-1; 8 bases agree with TRBD2. This CDR3 is 15 amino acids long. The germline V gene encodes CDR1 SGHAT and CDR2 FQNNGV. V trimming: 3 bases; J trimming: 5 bases; junction bases outside the gene matches: 6. The CDR3 protein is CASSLRGVLNNEQFF. The CDR3 nucleotides are TGTGCCAGCAGCTTGCGGGGGGTACTCAACAATGAGCAGTTCTTC.

The table lists this clonotype with a count of one. V and J are TRBV6-2 or TRBV6-3 and TRBJ1-2; D is uncertain. Between the trimmed V and J ends, which lost 4 bases and 5 bases, there was a span of 14 bases. The CDR3 is 14 residues long. Germline CDR1 MNHEY, CDR2 SVGEGT. The CDR3 coding sequence is TGTGCCAGCAGTTTCAATTCTGAGGATTATGGCTACACCTTC. Residues: CASSFNSEDYGYTF.

This sequence joins TRBV20-1 and TRBJ1-4, with 7 bases matching TRBD1. This CDR3 is 16 amino acids long. From germline, CDR1 is DFQATT and CDR2 SNEGSKA (reference sequence). Unmatched junction bases numbered 6, after V lost 2 bases and J lost 0 bases. DNA for the CDR3: TGCAGTGCTAGATCCTTGACAGGGCCAACTAATGAAAAACTGTTTTTT. Translation gives CSARSLTGPTNEKLFF.

The chain recombines TRBV4-2 with TRBJ1-1; 7 nucleotides line up with TRBD1. V lost 4 bases, J lost 3 bases, and 5 bases stayed unmatched. There are 14 residues in the CDR3. The germline V gene has CDR1 LGHNA and CDR2 YNFKEQ. CDR3 coding DNA: TGTGCCAGCAGCCCTCAGGGGGTAGACACTGAAGCTTTCTTT. Translated, it gives CASSPQGVDTEAFF.

This clonotype appeared a few times. The V gene is TRBV5-1, the J gene TRBJ2-5; D call uncertain. The end of the DNA fits TRBJ2-7 better, so the J call may be wrong. CDR3 length equals 16 residues. Germline V gives CDR1 SGHRS, CDR2 YFSETQ. CDR3 protein: CASSFGPPAVGHEQYF. CDR3 sequence (DNA): TGCGCCAGCAGCTTCGGGCCCCCCGCCGTCGGTCACGAGCAGTACTTC.

Ten or more counts support this clonotype. The chain combines TRBV29-1 with TRBJ2-5; tentatively, D is TRBD1 (6 bases). CDR3 size: 11 residues. Germline CDR1 and CDR2: SQVTM and ANQGSEA. Trimming shortened V by 7 bases and J by 5 bases, and 11 bases separated the two germline ends. The CDR3: CSAERGETQYF. CDR3 bases: TGCAGCGCCGAGAGGGGGGAGACCCAGTACTTC.

A remark on this clonotype: An end of the junction differs from the germline gene, which may be a read error. The chain recombines TRBV20-1 with TRBJ2-5, with no clear D. Germline-derived CDR1 and CDR2 are DFQATT and SNEGSKA (reference sequence). This CDR3 is 14 amino acids long. In DNA, the CDR3 is TGCAGTGCTAGAAGCGCACAGAGCAAAGAGACCCGGTACTTC. Translation gives CSARSAQSKETRYF.